One sample yielded the 17 T cell receptor beta chains listed below, sequenced in a study of T cells after yellow fever vaccination. TCRdb re-analysed the 5' RACE reads in MiXCR, keeping a single row per CDR3 protein. In the table there are roughly 170,000 distinct CDR3 sequences, about a tenth of which are singletons. This specimen consisted of CD8+ T cells sorted from PBMCs, obtained 45 days after the yellow fever booster vaccination. All receptors derive from a man aged 18 to 30 who received the YFV17D yellow fever vaccine.

Ten or more counts support this clonotype. This chain uses TRBV11-2 with TRBJ1-1; unclear D gene. Trimming stripped 10 bases from V and 2 bases from J, with 14 bases between. CDR3 length equals 13 residues. Per the germline V gene, CDR1 is SGHAT and CDR2 is FQNNGV. CDR3 sequence: CAIVSGSNTEAFF. The CDR3 coding sequence is TGTGCCATCGTTTCGGGGAGTAACACTGAAGCTTTCTTT.

On this clonotype itself: Germline is not matched at one junction end, which may reflect a read error. This chain uses TRBV7-2 with TRBJ2-1; perhaps TRBD1 as D (6 bases). The CDR3 covers 15 residues. Germline V gives CDR1 SGHTA, CDR2 FQGNSA. For the CDR3, the DNA is TGTGCCAGCAGTTTAGTTACAGGGTCCTACAATGAGCAGTTCTTC. Translation: CASSLVTGSYNEQFF.

In the case of this clonotype: The CDR3 carries no conserved terminal phenylalanine or tryptophan, so it likely arises from a read error. The DNA is omitted, as the CDR3 cannot be located on it reliably, and the CDR3 follows TCRdb's listing. The J gene is TRBJ1-2, the V gene TRBV10-2; the table calls TRBD1, which could not be checked here. With termini counted, the CDR3 has 13 amino acids. Per the germline V gene, CDR1 is WSHSY and CDR2 is SAAADI. The CDR3 loop reads CASSLTGTSALLI.

This clonotype was seen more than once but under ten times. The chain has TRBV7-2 and TRBJ2-7; a possible D gene is TRBD2 (7 bases). The CDR3 runs 12 residues. Trimming took off 5 bases at V and 10 bases at J, with 15 bases between the two ends. CDR1 is SGHTA, CDR2 FQGNSA, per germline. For the CDR3, the DNA is TGTGCCAGCAGCCCCGCGGGGGCCCCACAGTACTTC. Translation gives CASSPAGAPQYF.

The V gene is TRBV7-3, the J gene TRBJ2-1; 8 bases line up with TRBD2. Germline CDR1 SGHTA, CDR2 FQGTGA. The V gene end was trimmed by 7 bases and the J gene end by 6 bases; junction bases not matched to a gene: 32. CDR3 length equals 22 residues. The CDR3 region is CASISERGPRLDISARGNEQFF. CDR3 DNA: TGTGCCAGCATTTCGGAGCGGGGGCCCAGATTGGACATTAGTGCTAGGGGCAATGAGCAGTTCTTC.

The chain joins TRBV27 to TRBJ2-4; D could derive from TRBD1 or TRBD2 (5 bases each). Trimming stripped 8 bases from V and 4 bases from J, with 15 bases between. The CDR3 consists of 14 residues. Germline CDR1 reads MNHEY; CDR2 reads SMNVEV (reference sequence). The CDR3 DNA reads TGTGCCAGCGGCCTCGGGACGGGGAAAAACATTCAGTACTTC. Encoded protein: CASGLGTGKNIQYF.

This clonotype was recorded a few times. The chain recombines TRBV6-1 with TRBJ1-5, with 7 bases identical to TRBD1. Per germline, CDR1 MNHNS and CDR2 SASEGT. This CDR3 has 15 amino acids. V shed 3 bases and J 3 bases; nucleotides not matched to a gene: 5. In nucleotides, the CDR3 is TGTGCCAGCAGTGATGGACAGGACCCCAATCAGCCCCAGCATTTT. It specifies CASSDGQDPNQPQHF.

V is TRBV12-3 or TRBV12-4 and J is TRBJ2-2; 9 bases align to TRBD1. With V trimmed by 7 bases and J by 7 bases, 4 bases remained unmatched. This CDR3 spans 13 amino acids. In DNA, the CDR3 is TGTGCCAGCAAGACAGGGGGGTTCGGGGAGCTGTTTTTT. Protein sequence: CASKTGGFGELFF.

This clonotype was counted between two and nine times. The genes are TRBV6-1 and TRBJ1-5; maybe TRBD1 (5 bases). The germline CDR1 and CDR2 sequences are MNHNS and SASEGT. V lost 2 bases, J lost 11 bases, and 10 bases lay in between. The CDR3 is 12 residues long. In nucleotides, the CDR3 is TGTGCCAGCAGTGAACTCGGGGGGGCCCAGCATTTT. It is translated as CASSELGGAQHF.

The genes are TRBV6-5 and TRBJ2-2; D gene uncertain. V was trimmed by 0 bases and J by 0 bases, leaving 14 bases between them. CDR3 length equals 18 residues. From germline, CDR1 is MNHEY and CDR2 SVGAGI. The CDR3 protein is CASSYSIVFTPNTGELFF. In DNA form, the CDR3 reads TGTGCCAGCAGTTACTCGATTGTATTTACTCCGAACACCGGGGAGCTGTTTTTT.

This clonotype was seen at least ten times. The junction departs from the called germline gene at one end, perhaps through a read error. The rearrangement joins TRBV15 to TRBJ2-7; D is undetermined. The CDR3 has 13 residues. Germline V gene sequence: CDR1 LNHNV, CDR2 YYDKDF (reference sequence). In DNA form, the CDR3 reads TGTGCCACCAGCGGAGATAGCTCCTACGAGCAGTACTTC. Translation: CATSGDSSYEQYF.

This clonotype came up a few times. The V and J genes are TRBV7-2 and TRBJ1-5; 9 bases map to TRBD1. The germline CDR1 and CDR2 sequences are SGHTA and FQGNSA. This CDR3 is built from 14 residues. Trimming cost V 1 base and J 9 bases; bases outside gene matches: 4. The CDR3 here is CASSLGDRGRPQHF. The CDR3 region has the DNA TGTGCCAGCAGCTTAGGAGACAGGGGGAGGCCCCAGCATTTT.

This clonotype was seen more than once but under ten times. V and J are TRBV10-1 and TRBJ2-1; no definite D call. Germline V CDR1 and CDR2: WNHNN, SYGVQD (reference sequence). Trimming pared 0 bases from V and 8 bases from J, leaving 5 bases between. The CDR3 covers 12 residues. For the CDR3, the DNA is TGCGCCAGCAGTGAGTCTGTGTATGAGCAGTTCTTC. The encoded protein is CASSESVYEQFF.

The rearrangement uses TRBV7-2 and TRBJ2-3; TRBD2 matches at 7 bases. The CDR3 has 14 residues. The germline CDR1 and CDR2 sequences are SGHTA and FQGNSA. J was trimmed by 6 bases and V by 4 bases; bases with no gene match: 7. As DNA, the CDR3 is TGTGCCAGCAGCTGGGACTACCCGAGGGATACGCAGTATTTT. Amino acid sequence: CASSWDYPRDTQYF. Looking up the rest from reference TRBV7-2 and TRBJ2-3 gives the full variable domain: GAGVSQSPSNKVTEKGKDVELRCDPISGHTALYWYRQSLGQGLEFLIYFQGNSAPDKSGLPSDRFSAERTGGSVSTLTIQRTQQEDSAVYLCASSWDYPRDTQYFGPGTRLTVL.

This clonotype was seen a handful of times. V gene TRBV29-1 combines with J gene TRBJ1-4; D is unclear. V lost 5 bases to trimming and J lost 4 bases, with 5 bases between them. The CDR3 runs to 11 residues. Germline V gene sequence: CDR1 SQVTM, CDR2 ANQGSEA. CDR3 DNA sequence: TGCAGCGTTACTTATAATGAAAAACTGTTTTTT. Translation: CSVTYNEKLFF.

This clonotype was detected only a few times. This rearrangement joins TRBV7-9 to TRBJ1-2; no clear D. Looked up from germline, CDR1 is SEHNR and CDR2 is FQNEAQ (reference sequence). V was shortened by 0 bases and J by 10 bases, with 12 bases between the two germline ends. This CDR3 has 13 amino acids. CDR3: CASSLASQDDYTF. Written as DNA, the CDR3 is TGTGCCAGCAGCTTAGCCTCCCAGGATGACTACACCTTC.

The sample holds a few counts of this clonotype. V gene TRBV27 combines with J gene TRBJ2-7; 7 bases map to TRBD1. The CDR3 extends over 16 amino acids. Germline values: CDR1 MNHEY, CDR2 SMNVEV (reference sequence). J gave up 3 bases and V 5 bases, and 13 bases lay outside the gene matches. The CDR3 sequence: CASSEGDSTFRYEQYF. The DNA for the CDR3 is TGTGCCAGCAGTGAGGGGGACAGTACCTTCCGCTACGAGCAGTACTTC.